Below are 16 T cell receptor beta chains sequenced from a single sample in a study of early T cells in non-severe SARS-CoV-2 infection (dated by TCRdb to about 2021). The library relied on 5' RACE. These reads were obtained on a NextSeq 500. In-frame beta chains were kept once TCRdb had trimmed the public reads at Q25 with fastp and called clones with MiXCR. Here each entry gathers all rows of one CDR3 protein and keeps the most common genes and DNA. The sample profile shows roughly 35,000 distinct CDR3 sequences; more than 6% of them were found once. In total, the top ten clones hold just over 4% of the sample. Sequencing used whole blood. These receptors were taken from an adult who was a healthcare worker with PCR-confirmed SARS-CoV-2 infection or an uninfected control (not recorded which).

The chain is built from TRBV19 and TRBJ2-1; D is possibly TRBD1 (6 bases). The V end lost 0 bases, the J end lost 6 bases, and 18 bases lay between the germline ends. CDR1 LNHDA and CDR2 SQIVND come from the germline V gene (reference sequence). The CDR3 is made up of 17 amino acids. CDR3 loop: CASSIDLPDSYCNEQFF. The CDR3 region has the DNA TGTGCCAGTAGTATAGATCTCCCGGACAGCTACTGCAATGAGCAGTTCTTC.

The J gene is TRBJ2-3, the V gene TRBV7-3, with 7 bases identical to TRBD2. J was trimmed by 0 bases and V by 4 bases; bases with no gene match: 16. The CDR3 is 19 residues long. Germline CDR1 reads SGHTA; CDR2 reads FQGTGA. This chain's CDR3 is CASSSPFGRRTPSTDTQYF. CDR3 in DNA: TGTGCCAGCAGCTCCCCTTTCGGGAGGAGGACTCCTAGCACAGATACGCAGTATTTT. Filled out from reference TRBV7-3 and TRBJ2-3, the complete variable domain reads GAGVSQTPSNKVTEKGKYVELRCDPISGHTALYWYRQSLGQGPEFLIYFQGTGAADDSGLPNDRFFAVRPEGSVSTLKIQRTERGDSAVYLCASSSPFGRRTPSTDTQYFGPGTRLTVL.

This clonotype was recorded a few times. This chain connects TRBV6-2 or TRBV6-3 to TRBJ2-7; TRBD2 aligns across 11 bases. Per the germline V gene, CDR1 is MNHEY and CDR2 is SVGEGT. The CDR3 is 12 residues long. V trimming: 10 bases; J trimming: 6 bases; junction bases outside the gene matches: 5. CDR3 loop: CATGTSGIEQYF. The CDR3 bases are TGTGCCACCGGGACTAGCGGAATCGAGCAGTACTTC.

This clonotype was found many times. This sequence joins TRBV19 and TRBJ2-7; 10 bases are shared with TRBD2. Germline CDR1 LNHDA, CDR2 SQIVND (reference sequence). There are 14 residues in the CDR3. V trimming: 7 bases; J trimming: 7 bases; junction bases outside the gene matches: 10. The CDR3 loop is CASKLASGSLEQYF. The CDR3 region has the DNA TGTGCCAGTAAATTGGCTAGCGGGAGTTTAGAGCAGTACTTC.

This clonotype was picked up a small number of times. This chain joins TRBV6-5 and TRBJ2-1, with a weak D call TRBD1 (6 bases). The CDR3 consists of 14 residues. Germline loops: CDR1 MNHEY, CDR2 SVGAGI. The V gene lost 5 bases and the J gene lost 5 bases, with 13 bases spanning the gap. The CDR3 sequence is CASSRGRADNEQFF. The DNA of the CDR3 is TGTGCCAGCAGTAGGGGGAGAGCGGACAATGAGCAGTTCTTC.

This clonotype was picked up a small number of times. CDR3 in DNA: TGTGCCAGCAGCTTCTACTACAATGAGCAGTTCTTC. Translating it yields CASSFYYNEQFF. The chain has TRBV5-4 and TRBJ2-1; D gene ambiguous. V gave up 2 bases and J gave up 3 bases, with 3 bases separating them. Germline lookup yields CDR1 SGHNT and CDR2 YYREEE (reference sequence). The CDR3 length is 12 residues. Full variable domain (outside the CDR3, taken from reference TRBV5-4 and TRBJ2-1): ETGVTQSPTHLIKTRGQQVTLRCSSQSGHNTVSWYQQALGQGPQFIFQYYREEENGRGNFPPRFSGLQFPNYSSELNVNALELDDSALYLCASSFYYNEQFFGPGTRLTVL.

In its sample, this clonotype was seen many times. V is TRBV11-1 and J is TRBJ2-1; the match to TRBD2 covers 7 bases. V shed 6 bases, J shed 7 bases, and the junction held 9 bases outside the gene matches. CDR1 SGHAT and CDR2 FQDESV come from the germline V gene (reference sequence). The CDR3 is 14 residues long. As DNA, the CDR3 is TGTGCCAGCAGTCAGGGACTATATGCAAATGAGCAGTTCTTC. Protein sequence: CASSQGLYANEQFF.

This clonotype was seen repeatedly, ten times or more. Written as DNA, the CDR3 is TGTGCCAGCGGACTAGCGGGAGACCCTTACGAGCAGTACTTC. Translated: CASGLAGDPYEQYF. The V and J genes are TRBV2 and TRBJ2-7; TRBD2 aligns across 13 bases. The CDR3 has 14 amino acids. With V trimmed by 8 bases and J by 4 bases, 5 bases remained unmatched. Germline loops: CDR1 SNHLY, CDR2 FYNNEI. The whole variable domain, filled in from reference TRBV2 and TRBJ2-7, reads EPEVTQTPSHQVTQMGQEVILRCVPISNHLYFYWYRQILGQKVEFLVSFYNNEISEKSEIFDDQFSVERPDGSNFTLKIRSTKLEDSAMYFCASGLAGDPYEQYFGPGTRLTVT.

This clonotype was detected once. This chain connects TRBV9 to TRBJ2-1; TRBD2 is a possible D gene (5 bases). This CDR3 has 14 residues. V was pared by 0 bases and J by 9 bases, with 13 bases between. From germline, CDR1 is SGDLS and CDR2 YYNGEE. CDR3 amino acids: CASSVGAQAGEQFF. The CDR3 nucleotides read TGTGCCAGCAGCGTAGGGGCCCAGGCGGGTGAGCAGTTCTTC.

This clonotype was picked up many times. The chain combines TRBV5-1 with TRBJ2-3; D possibly matches TRBD1 or TRBD2 (5 bases each). Trimming shortened V by 0 bases and J by 6 bases, and 14 bases separated the two germline ends. Germline CDR1 SGHRS, CDR2 YFSETQ. The CDR3 is made up of 15 amino acids. The CDR3 sequence: CASSLDQLGEDTQYF. CDR3 nucleotide sequence: TGCGCCAGCAGCTTGGATCAGCTGGGGGAGGATACGCAGTATTTT.

In its sample, this clonotype was seen many times. The rearrangement joins TRBV20-1 to TRBJ2-1; 9 positions agree with TRBD1. After removal of 6 bases from V and 7 bases from J, the junction contained 13 bases not matched to a gene. CDR1 is DFQATT and CDR2 is SNEGSKA in the germline V gene (reference sequence). This CDR3 spans 15 amino acids. The CDR3 loop is CSAATIGTGRNEQFF. In DNA form, the CDR3 reads TGCAGTGCCGCCACGATTGGGACAGGGAGAAATGAGCAGTTCTTC.

This clonotype was counted many times. This chain connects TRBV28 to TRBJ2-7; 12 positions match TRBD2. CDR1 and CDR2 (germline): MDHEN, SYDVKM. This CDR3 is built from 16 residues. The V gene end was trimmed by 5 bases and the J gene end by 4 bases; junction bases not matched to a gene: 9. The CDR3 region has the DNA TGTGCCAGCAGTCGCCGGACTAGCGGGGATATATACGAGCAGTACTTC. Residues: CASSRRTSGDIYEQYF.

This clonotype qualifies as medium-sized. The rearrangement joins TRBV20-1 to TRBJ2-5; TRBD2 aligns across 10 bases. J was trimmed by 5 bases and V by 4 bases; bases with no gene match: 16. The CDR3 covers 17 residues. Per germline, CDR1 DFQATT and CDR2 SNEGSKA (reference sequence). DNA of the CDR3: TGCAGTGCTAATCCCAGACTAGCGGGTCGAGTAATCGAGACCCAGTACTTC. Translation gives CSANPRLAGRVIETQYF.

This clonotype was recorded at least ten times. The genes are TRBV20-1 and TRBJ2-3; D ambiguous. Germline loops: CDR1 DFQATT, CDR2 SNEGSKA (reference sequence). The germline V and J ends were trimmed by 1 base and 4 bases, with 6 bases remaining between them. This CDR3 contains 12 residues. CDR3: CSARGTADTQYF. The CDR3 DNA reads as TGCAGTGCTAGAGGGACCGCAGATACGCAGTATTTT.

The chain employs TRBV28 and TRBJ1-1; D remains ambiguous. Germline V CDR1 and CDR2: MDHEN, SYDVKM. V shed 2 bases and J shed 7 bases, with 8 bases lying between them. CDR3 length equals 12 residues. CDR3 residues: CASSLLENEAFF. In nucleotides, the CDR3 is TGTGCCAGCAGTTTACTGGAGAATGAAGCTTTCTTT.

The chain has TRBV9 and TRBJ2-1, with 11 bases identical to TRBD1. CDR3 length: 17 residues. With 3 bases clipped from V and 2 bases from J, the junction kept 7 bases outside the gene matches. CDR1 and CDR2 (germline): SGDLS, YYNGEE. The CDR3 protein is CASSALSGQGAYNEQFF. The CDR3, as DNA: TGTGCCAGCAGCGCACTCTCGGGACAGGGGGCCTACAATGAGCAGTTCTTC. Combining the CDR3 with reference TRBV9 and TRBJ2-1 gives the whole variable domain DSGVTQTPKHLITATGQRVTLRCSPRSGDLSVYWYQQSLDQGLQFLIQYYNGEERAKGNILERFSAQQFPDLHSELNLSSLELGDSALYFCASSALSGQGAYNEQFFGPGTRLTVL.